The sequence of this T cell receptor beta chain was determined in a study of shared clonotypes between healthy human individuals. Study details: CD8 memory received one plate per donor, CD8 naive two, CD4 memory three and CD4 naive three. Whole-study findings and limits: Shared across a few donors were roughly 4.7% of the naive CD4 clonotypes. Generally, naive subsets (rather than memory subsets) showed larger estimated richness. The represented genetic and exposure-history diversity was limited by the small number of donors.

This clone occurred once. As yet, its antigen is unknown. Terminally differentiated effector memory CD45RA+ cells were excluded by CCR7 positive selection of CD45RO-negative cells. Assay: immunoSEQ multiplex PCR; the TCRdb copy retains only in-frame clones and omits some. The table includes 800,000 to 950,000 clones, just over 95% detected once. Specimen: naive CD8+ T cells sorted from blood. This clonotype originated in a man aged 25 to 40 in good health.

The CDR3 loop reads CASSRSGTGEHEQYF. CDR3 bases: TGTGCCAGCAGCCGATCCGGGACAGGGGAACACGAGCAGTACTTC. This chain joins TRBV14 and TRBJ2-7, with 10 bases identical to TRBD1. The CDR3 loop spans 15 amino acids. V gave up 4 bases and J gave up 5 bases; unmatched junction bases: 8. Germline V gene sequence: CDR1 SGHDN, CDR2 FVKESK.